This T cell receptor (beta chain) was recovered during a study of shared clonotypes between healthy human individuals. Study results and caveats: Sequencing of the sorted subsets was shown by rarefaction to be incomplete despite large depth. With a few donors compared, around 5% of naive CD4 clonotypes were shared.

As concerns this clone: Its antigen is unknown.

Measured with immunoSEQ multiplex PCR; TCRdb has only the in-frame clones, and not every one. The sample lists approximately 2.1 million clones; more than 80% were seen once. The germline CDR1 and CDR2 sequences are SNHLY and FYNNEI. This CDR3 contains 13 residues. V trimming: 6 bases; J trimming: 4 bases; junction bases outside the gene matches: 6. V and J are TRBV2 and TRBJ2-7; 7 bases agree with TRBD1. The clonotype was recovered from a man between 18 and 35 years old in good health. Some clones in this sample may be carry-over from other donors' samples. Sequencing was carried out using naive CD4+ T cells from PBMCs. The sample's subset: CD45RA+ positively selected. DNA of the CDR3: TGTGCCAGCAGCCGGGACAGAGAGTACGAGCAGTACTTC. This sequence encodes CASSRDREYEQYF.